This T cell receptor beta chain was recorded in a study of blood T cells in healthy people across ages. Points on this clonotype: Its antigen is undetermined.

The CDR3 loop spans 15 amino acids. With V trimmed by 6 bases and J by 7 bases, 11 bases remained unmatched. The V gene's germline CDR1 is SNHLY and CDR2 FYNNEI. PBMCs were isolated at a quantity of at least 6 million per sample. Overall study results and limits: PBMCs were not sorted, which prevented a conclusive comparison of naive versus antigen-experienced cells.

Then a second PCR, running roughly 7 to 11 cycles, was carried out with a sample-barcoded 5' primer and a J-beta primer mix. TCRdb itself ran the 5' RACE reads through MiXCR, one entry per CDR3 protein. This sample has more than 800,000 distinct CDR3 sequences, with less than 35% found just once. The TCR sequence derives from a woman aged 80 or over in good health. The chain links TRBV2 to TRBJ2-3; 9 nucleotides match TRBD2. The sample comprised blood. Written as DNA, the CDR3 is TGTGCCAGCAGGGAGGGGCTAGCGGGGTTGTATACGCAGTATTTT. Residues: CASREGLAGLYTQYF.